Included here is one TCR beta chain sequence, with context. This record comes from a study of cytomegalovirus exposure and HLA in healthy donors. The PCR contained 60 Vbeta and 13 Jbeta primers. Some clones are missing from TCRdb's copy, which holds only in-frame ones; the method was immunoSEQ multiplex PCR. Of around 95,000 clones in the sample, 74% are singletons; the top ten hold 1.8%. The CDR3 has 15 amino acids. Germline lookup yields CDR1 MNHGY and CDR2 SVAAGI. V shed 9 bases and J shed 7 bases, with 22 bases lying between them. Sequenced sample: PBMCs. The receptor's source is a male donor in good health and CMV-seronegative. The rearrangement links TRBV6-9 to TRBJ1-5, with TRBD1 as a possible D gene (6 bases). The CDR3, as DNA: TGTGCCAGGAACCACCCAGGGGATAGAGGGCAGCCCCAGCATTTT. Translation: CARNHPGDRGQPQHF.